This T cell receptor beta chain was obtained from a study of identical twins. The study, taken as a whole, reports: Beta out-of-frame sequences showed weaker excess twin sharing. Cord blood beta clonotypes present at high abundance carried fewer insertions; no such pattern appeared in memory repertoires. Modelling approaches yielded underestimates of out-of-frame TCR alpha sharing between monozygotic twins.

This clonotype was observed at least ten times. The antigen remains undetermined. Each CDR3 protein gets one entry after TCRdb re-called the 5' RACE reads with MiXCR. The sample shows 640,000 or so distinct CDR3 sequences, approximately 6% of them seen only once. The CDR3 has 14 amino acids. V was clipped by 6 bases and J by 5 bases; unmatched bases: 4. The chain combines TRBV12-3 or TRBV12-4 with TRBJ2-5; 12 bases fit TRBD2. The sequenced material came from naive T cells sorted from blood. This TCR came from a man between 18 and 35 years old in good health. The CDR3 sequence is CASSLTSGRETQYF. The CDR3 DNA is TGTGCCAGCAGCCTTACTAGCGGGAGGGAGACCCAGTACTTC.